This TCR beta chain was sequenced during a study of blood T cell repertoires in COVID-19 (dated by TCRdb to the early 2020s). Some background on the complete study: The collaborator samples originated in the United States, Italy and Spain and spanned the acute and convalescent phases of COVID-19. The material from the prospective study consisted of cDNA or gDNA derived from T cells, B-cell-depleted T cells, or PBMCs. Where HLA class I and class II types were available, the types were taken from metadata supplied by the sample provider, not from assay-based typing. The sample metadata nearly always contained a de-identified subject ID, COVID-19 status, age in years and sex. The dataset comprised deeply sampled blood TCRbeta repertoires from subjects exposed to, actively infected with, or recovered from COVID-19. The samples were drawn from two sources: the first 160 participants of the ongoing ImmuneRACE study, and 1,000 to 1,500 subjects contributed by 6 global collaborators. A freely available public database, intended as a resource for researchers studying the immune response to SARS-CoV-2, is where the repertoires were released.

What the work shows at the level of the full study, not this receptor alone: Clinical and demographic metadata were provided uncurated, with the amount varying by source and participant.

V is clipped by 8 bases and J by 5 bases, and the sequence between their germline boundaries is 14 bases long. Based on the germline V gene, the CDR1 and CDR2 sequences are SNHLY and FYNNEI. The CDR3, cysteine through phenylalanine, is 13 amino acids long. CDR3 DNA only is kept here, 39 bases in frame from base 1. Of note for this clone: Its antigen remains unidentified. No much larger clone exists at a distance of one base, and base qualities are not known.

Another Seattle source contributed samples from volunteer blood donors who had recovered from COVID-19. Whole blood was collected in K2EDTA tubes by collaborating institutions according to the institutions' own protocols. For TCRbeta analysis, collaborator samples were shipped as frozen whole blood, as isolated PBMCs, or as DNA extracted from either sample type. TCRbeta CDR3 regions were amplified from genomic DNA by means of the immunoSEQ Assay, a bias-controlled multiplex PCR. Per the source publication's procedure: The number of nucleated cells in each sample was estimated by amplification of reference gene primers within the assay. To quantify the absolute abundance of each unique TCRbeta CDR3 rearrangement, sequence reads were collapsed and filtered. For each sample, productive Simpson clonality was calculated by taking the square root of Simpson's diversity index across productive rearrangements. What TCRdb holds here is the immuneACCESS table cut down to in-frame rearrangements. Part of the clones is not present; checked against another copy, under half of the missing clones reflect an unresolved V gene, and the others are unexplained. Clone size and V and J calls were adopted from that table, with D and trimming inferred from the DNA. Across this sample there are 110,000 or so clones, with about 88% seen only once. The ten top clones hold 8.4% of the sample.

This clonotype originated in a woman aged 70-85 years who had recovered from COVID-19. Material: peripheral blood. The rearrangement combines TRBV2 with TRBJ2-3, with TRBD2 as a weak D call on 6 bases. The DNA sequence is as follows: TGTGCCAGCGGGAGGAACTACAGAGATACGCAGTATTTT. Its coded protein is CASGRNYRDTQYF.